Below, 29 T cell receptor beta chains from the same sample are listed, as sequenced in a study of CD8 T cells in Susac syndrome. A quantity of about 0.45 to 1 ug RNA underwent reverse transcription using random hexamers. TCRdb re-called the immunoSEQ multiplex PCR reads with MiXCR, one entry per CDR3 protein. The table includes 250,000 to 300,000 distinct CDR3 sequences, 70% to 90% detected once. The material sequenced was CD8+ T cells from PBMCs. These TCRs come from a human donor with multiple sclerosis.

The chain combines TRBV15 with TRBJ1-1; 9 positions agree with TRBD1. The length of the CDR3 is 14 residues. The germline CDR1 and CDR2 sequences are LNHNV and YYDKDF (reference sequence). J was trimmed by 4 bases and V by 2 bases; bases with no gene match: 2. The CDR3 loop is CATSRLDRGTEAFF. DNA for the CDR3: TGTGCCACCAGCAGACTGGACAGGGGCACTGAAGCTTTCTTT.

This rearrangement joins TRBV19 to TRBJ2-1; no reliable D call. Deletions cut 1 base from V and 3 bases from J, with 7 bases between. The CDR3 length is 14 residues. Germline V CDR1 and CDR2: LNHDA, SQIVND (reference sequence). CDR3 loop: CASSIVGNYNEQFF. Here the CDR3 DNA reads TGTGCCAGTAGTATAGTCGGTAACTACAATGAGCAGTTCTTC.

This clonotype was detected only a few times. The J gene is TRBJ2-2, the V gene TRBV7-9; D gene unclear. The CDR3 consists of 11 residues. The germline CDR1 and CDR2 sequences are SEHNR and FQNEAQ (reference sequence). The germline V and J ends were trimmed by 6 bases and 5 bases, with 4 bases remaining between them. For the CDR3, the DNA is TGTGCCAGCAGACTTACCGGGGAGCTGTTTTTT. Its translation: CASRLTGELFF. Full variable domain (outside the CDR3, taken from reference TRBV7-9 and TRBJ2-2): DTGVSQNPRHKITKRGQNVTFRCDPISEHNRLYWYRQTLGQGPEFLTYFQNEAQLEKSRLLSDRFSAERPKGSFSTLEIQRTEQGDSAMYLCASRLTGELFFGEGSRLTVL.

The chain links TRBV14 to TRBJ2-1, with 12 bases that match TRBD2. Per the germline V gene, CDR1 is SGHDN and CDR2 is FVKESK. V dropped 4 bases and J dropped 8; count of bases not matched to a gene: 9. This CDR3 is 16 amino acids long. DNA for the CDR3: TGTGCCAGCAGCCCCAGACTAGCGGGAGAATCCCATGAGCAGTTCTTC. It codes for CASSPRLAGESHEQFF.

The chain uses TRBV12-5 and TRBJ1-1; weak D call: TRBD1 (6 bases). The V end lost 1 base, the J end lost 0 bases, and 6 bases lay between the germline ends. In germline, CDR1 is LGHNT, CDR2 FRNRAP. This CDR3 contains 14 residues. The CDR3, as DNA: TGTGCTAGTGGTTTGGGGACAGTGAACACTGAAGCTTTCTTT. This encodes CASGLGTVNTEAFF.

The chain combines TRBV7-6 with TRBJ2-3; 10 bases map to TRBD2. The junction had 3 bases not matched to a gene; V was cut back by 6 bases and J by 0 bases. CDR3 length: 15 residues. Looked up from germline, CDR1 is SGHVS and CDR2 is FNYEAQ. CDR3 residues: CASRTLAGSTDTQYF. Here the CDR3 DNA reads TGTGCCAGCAGAACACTAGCGGGAAGCACAGATACGCAGTATTTT.

This chain connects TRBV29-1 to TRBJ1-5, with TRBD1 as a possible D gene (5 bases). The CDR3 runs 13 residues. Trimming took 4 bases from V and 4 from J, leaving 11 bases between them. CDR1 is SQVTM, CDR2 ANQGSEA, per germline. The CDR3 coding sequence is TGCAGCGTTGCTCCCGGGGCTAATCAGCCCCAGCATTTT. Residues: CSVAPGANQPQHF.

This clonotype has only one observation. The rearrangement joins TRBV6-1 to TRBJ2-5, with TRBD2 identical over 7 bases. V shed 5 bases, J shed 1 base, and the junction held 13 bases outside the gene matches. Germline assignment: CDR1 MNHNS and CDR2 SASEGT. CDR3 length: 17 residues. The CDR3 protein is CASSPAGDDIGQETQYF. For the CDR3, the DNA is TGTGCCAGCAGTCCCGCGGGAGATGACATAGGCCAAGAGACCCAGTACTTC.

The sample holds one count of this clonotype. The chain combines TRBV28 with TRBJ1-2; D possibly corresponds to TRBD1 (6 bases). CDR3 length: 14 amino acids. Trimming pared 7 bases from V and 4 bases from J, leaving 16 bases between. Germline assignment: CDR1 MDHEN and CDR2 SYDVKM. The CDR3: CASKWLEGGYGYTF. For the CDR3, the DNA is TGTGCCAGCAAATGGTTGGAGGGGGGCTATGGCTACACCTTC.

The V gene is TRBV12-3 or TRBV12-4, the J gene TRBJ2-4, with a tentative D call TRBD1 (5 bases). The V and J ends lost 8 bases and 6 bases respectively, with 11 bases between them. The CDR3 has 12 amino acids. The CDR3: CASGALRNIQYF. The CDR3 nucleotides read TGTGCCAGCGGGGCTTTGAGAAACATTCAGTACTTC.

This chain uses TRBV7-6 with TRBJ2-7, with D perhaps being TRBD1 or TRBD2 (5 bases each). The CDR3 consists of 18 residues. Germline V gene data show CDR1 as SGHVS and CDR2 as FNYEAQ. V was trimmed by 7 bases and J by 2 bases, leaving 27 bases between them. The CDR3 region is CASTRDRVGEILPYEQYF. As DNA, the CDR3 is TGTGCCAGCACCAGGGACCGAGTCGGAGAGATCCTCCCCTACGAGCAGTACTTC.

This chain connects TRBV12-3 or TRBV12-4 to TRBJ1-5; no definite D call. There are 16 residues in the CDR3. Between the trimmed V and J ends, which lost 5 bases and 2 bases, there was a span of 16 bases. CDR3 DNA sequence: TGTGCCAGCAGTCTAACACCGGGAAGGGGCAATCAGCCCCAGCATTTT. It encodes CASSLTPGRGNQPQHF.

The rearrangement joins TRBV12-3 or TRBV12-4 to TRBJ1-2; the D gene is possibly TRBD1 (5 bases). This CDR3 contains 14 residues. V gave up 2 bases and J gave up 8 bases, with 15 bases separating them. CDR3: CASSLMRTPEGYTF. CDR3 in DNA: TGTGCCAGCAGTTTAATGCGGACACCTGAGGGCTACACCTTC.

The chain uses TRBV19 and TRBJ1-1, with TRBD1 matching over 8 bases. The length of the CDR3 is 15 residues. V lost 3 bases, J lost 4 bases, and 7 bases stayed unmatched. Looked up from germline, CDR1 is LNHDA and CDR2 is SQIVND (reference sequence). CDR3 amino acids: CASSMDRDWGTEAFF. The CDR3 DNA follows: TGTGCCAGTAGTATGGACAGGGATTGGGGCACTGAAGCTTTCTTT. Full variable domain (remainder filled in from reference TRBV19 and TRBJ1-1): DGGITQSPKYLFRKEGQNVTLSCEQNLNHDAMYWYRQDPGQGLRLIYYSQIVNDFQKGDIAEGYSVSREKKESFPLTVTSAQKNPTAFYLCASSMDRDWGTEAFFGQGTRLTVV.

The chain combines TRBV5-1 with TRBJ2-1; 12 bases map to TRBD2. V lost 0 bases and J lost 8; bases outside the gene matches: 9. This CDR3 is built from 17 residues. Germline V CDR1 and CDR2: SGHRS, YFSETQ. The CDR3 loop is CASSLGGLAGPRDEQFF. CDR3 sequence (DNA): TGCGCCAGCAGCTTGGGGGGACTAGCGGGCCCCCGGGATGAGCAGTTCTTC.

The chain links TRBV5-6 to TRBJ2-1, with no clear D. Trimming left V 4 bases short and J 10 bases short, with 9 bases between. Germline CDR1 reads SGHDT; CDR2 reads YYEEEE. The CDR3 runs 11 residues. The CDR3 here is CASSRIMEQFF. In nucleotides, the CDR3 is TGTGCCAGCAGCCGCATCATGGAGCAGTTCTTC.

This clonotype was found a few times. The V gene is TRBV9, the J gene TRBJ2-5, with D hard to call. CDR3 length: 13 amino acids. V shed 7 bases and J shed 2 bases, with 12 bases lying between them. Germline assignment: CDR1 SGDLS and CDR2 YYNGEE. CDR3 sequence: CASSPSRQETQYF. In DNA form, the CDR3 reads TGTGCCAGCTCTCCCAGTCGTCAAGAGACCCAGTACTTC.

The V and J genes are TRBV7-3 and TRBJ1-2, with a possible D match to TRBD1 (6 bases). CDR1 is SGHTA and CDR2 is FQGTGA in the germline V gene. Trimming removed 5 bases at V and 8 bases at J, with 21 bases between. This CDR3 contains 15 residues. CDR3 bases: TGTGCCAGCAGCGCGAGTCTCTCGGACAGCGGAGGCTACACCTTC. Translated, it gives CASSASLSDSGGYTF.

This chain joins TRBV6-1 and TRBJ2-7; 7 nucleotides agree with TRBD1. Germline trimming cut 4 bases from V and 1 base from J; bases unmatched to any gene: 7. This CDR3 has 15 amino acids. Germline CDR1 is MNHNS and CDR2 is SASEGT. The CDR3 loop is CASSGTGEGSYEQYF. CDR3 DNA sequence: TGTGCCAGCAGTGGAACAGGGGAAGGGTCCTACGAGCAGTACTTC.

Points on this clonotype: The germline gene is not matched at one end of the junction; a read error may be the cause. Written as DNA, the CDR3 is TGTGCCAGCAGCTGGGACTCCCCGCGGTGTCTCTTT. It is translated as CASSWDSPRCLF. V gene TRBV7-9 combines with J gene TRBJ1-1, with TRBD1 as a possible D gene (5 bases). The CDR3 length is 12 residues. Per the germline V gene, CDR1 is SEHNR and CDR2 is FQNEAQ (reference sequence). Full variable domain (rest looked up from reference TRBV7-9 and TRBJ1-1): DTGVSQNPRHKITKRGQNVTFRCDPISEHNRLYWYRQTLGQGPEFLTYFQNEAQLEKSRLLSDRFSAERPKGSFSTLEIQRTEQGDSAMYLCASSWDSPRCLFGQGTRLTVV.

The rearrangement uses TRBV15 and TRBJ2-1; no clear D gene. Germline V CDR1 and CDR2: LNHNV, YYDKDF (reference sequence). V lost 0 bases, J lost 0 bases, and 9 bases lay in between. The CDR3 is 16 amino acids. CDR3 nucleotide sequence: TGTGCCACCAGCAGAGATCGACGCATCTCCTACAATGAGCAGTTCTTC. This sequence encodes CATSRDRRISYNEQFF.

The chain uses TRBV27 and TRBJ2-3, with 11 bases that match TRBD1. Per germline, CDR1 MNHEY and CDR2 SMNVEV (reference sequence). CDR3 length equals 15 residues. Trimming took 8 bases from V and 4 from J; bases not matched to a gene: 8. As DNA, the CDR3 is TGTGCCAGCGGGCCCGGGACAGGGGGTTCAGATACGCAGTATTTT. It translates to CASGPGTGGSDTQYF.

This chain uses TRBV29-1 with TRBJ1-2, with 7 positions matching TRBD1. The CDR3 length is 12 residues. Germline V gene data show CDR1 as SQVTM and CDR2 as ANQGSEA. CDR3 bases: TGCATCGTGTATGGGACAGACTATGGCTACACCTTC. It encodes CIVYGTDYGYTF.

The CDR3 DNA is TGTGCCAGCAGCCCCGGCGGATACTATGGCTACACCTTC. Translating gives CASSPGGYYGYTF. The chain couples TRBV7-9 to TRBJ1-2, with D hard to call. Trimming took off 5 bases at V and 3 bases at J, with 10 bases between the two ends. CDR1 and CDR2 (germline): SEHNR, FQNEAQ (reference sequence). This CDR3 contains 13 residues.

This clonotype was observed a handful of times. This sequence joins TRBV11-2 and TRBJ2-7; TRBD2 aligns across 11 bases. Germline assignment: CDR1 SGHAT and CDR2 FQNNGV. V lost 4 bases to trimming and J lost 3 bases; unmatched junction nucleotides: 2. The CDR3 totals 14 residues. In DNA form, the CDR3 reads TGTGCCAGCAGCTACGGGACTAGCGGCTACGAGCAGTACTTC. Its protein is CASSYGTSGYEQYF.

The chain joins TRBV5-4 to TRBJ2-5; TRBD2 aligns across 15 bases. J gave up 0 bases and V 4 bases, and 7 bases lay outside the gene matches. The CDR3 sequence is 18 residues long. Germline V lookup: CDR1 SGHNT, CDR2 YYREEE (reference sequence). In DNA, the CDR3 is TGTGCCAGCAGCCATAAAGGGACTAGCGGGGGGTACCAAGAGACCCAGTACTTC. Its translation is CASSHKGTSGGYQETQYF.

The chain uses TRBV30 and TRBJ2-5; 14 bases align to TRBD2. The germline CDR1 and CDR2 sequences are GTSNPN and SVGIG (reference sequence). V was pared by 7 bases and J by 2 bases, with 15 bases of the junction left unmatched. CDR3 length: 18 amino acids. The CDR3 sequence: CASRKRRLAGGLQETQYF. CDR3 nucleotide sequence: TGTGCCTCACGGAAAAGAAGACTAGCGGGAGGGTTACAAGAGACCCAGTACTTC.

V gene TRBV11-1 combines with J gene TRBJ2-5, with D possibly matching TRBD2 (6 bases). The CDR3 runs 15 residues. CDR1 is SGHAT and CDR2 is FQDESV in the germline V gene (reference sequence). Deletions cut 3 bases from V and 5 bases from J, with 16 bases between. CDR3 nucleotide sequence: TGTGCCAGCAGCTTGTCGGGGGATAATGTGGAGACCCAGTACTTC. Encoded protein: CASSLSGDNVETQYF.

This clonotype was counted a few times. The chain recombines TRBV3-1 with TRBJ2-5; D is uncertain. Trimming cost V 0 bases and J 5 bases, with 7 bases left between them. The CDR3 is 13 residues long. Germline V gene sequence: CDR1 LGHDT, CDR2 YNNKEL (reference sequence). The DNA of the CDR3 is TGTGCCAGCAGCCAAGATTTTGAGGAGACCCAGTACTTC. This sequence encodes CASSQDFEETQYF.